The TCR beta chain under discussion was sequenced for a study of cytomegalovirus exposure and HLA in healthy donors. From germline, CDR1 is SGHRS and CDR2 YFSETQ. The CDR3 is made up of 14 amino acids. V lost 4 bases and J 2 bases, leaving 12 bases between the germline ends. Clones were sequenced by immunoSEQ multiplex PCR, and TCRdb holds only the in-frame ones, with some missing. Of 150,000 to 200,000 clones in the sample, 86% are singletons; the top ten hold about 1.6%. V usage is TRBV5-1 and J usage is TRBJ1-1; unclear D gene. Sequences were obtained from PBMCs. This sequence was found in a woman under 30 in good health and CMV-seronegative. For the CDR3, the DNA is TGCGCCAGCAGCCCAGAGGAAGTAAACACTGAAGCTTTCTTT. Its translation is CASSPEEVNTEAFF.